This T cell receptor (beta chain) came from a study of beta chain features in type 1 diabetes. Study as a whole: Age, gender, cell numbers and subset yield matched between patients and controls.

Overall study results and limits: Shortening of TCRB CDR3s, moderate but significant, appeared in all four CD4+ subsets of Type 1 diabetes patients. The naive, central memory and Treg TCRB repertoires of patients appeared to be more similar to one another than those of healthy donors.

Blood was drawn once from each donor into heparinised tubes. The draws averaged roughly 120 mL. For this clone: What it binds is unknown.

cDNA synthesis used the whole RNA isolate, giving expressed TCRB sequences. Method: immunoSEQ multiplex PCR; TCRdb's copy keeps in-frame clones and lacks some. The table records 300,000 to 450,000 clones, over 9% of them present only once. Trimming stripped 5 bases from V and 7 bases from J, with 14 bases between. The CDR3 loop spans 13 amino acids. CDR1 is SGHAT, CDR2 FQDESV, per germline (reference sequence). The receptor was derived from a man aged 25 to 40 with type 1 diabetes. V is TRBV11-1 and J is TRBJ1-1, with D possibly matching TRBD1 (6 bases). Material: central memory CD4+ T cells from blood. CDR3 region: CASSLQGSREAFF. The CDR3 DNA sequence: TGTGCCAGCAGCCTACAGGGATCTCGTGAAGCTTTCTTT.